These T cell receptor beta chains were read from a single sample in a study of blood T cells in healthy people across ages. In TCRdb, the 5' RACE reads were re-called with MiXCR into one record per CDR3 protein. The table lists roughly 1.9 million distinct CDR3 sequences, roughly two fifths of them singletons. Sequencing input: blood. These receptors were collected from a human donor in good health. The CDR3 runs from the conserved cysteine through the conserved F or W.

cdr3_aa: CASSLGQGDLTDTQYF; v_call: TRBV9
cdr3_aa: CASSLGGWADTQYF; v_call: TRBV5-6
cdr3_aa: CASSYRTGDGEQYF; v_call: TRBV7-2
cdr3_aa: CASRRNLGSYEQYF; v_call: TRBV6-2/TRBV6-3
cdr3_aa: CASSQGVGGRKETQYF; v_call: TRBV4-1
cdr3_aa: CSVVSDAPEQFF; v_call: TRBV29-1
cdr3_aa: CASSRDRESFF; v_call: TRBV6-5
cdr3_aa: CASSQVVRKNTEAFF; v_call: TRBV4-1
cdr3_aa: CASSPVPPSGSTDTQYF; v_call: TRBV10-2
cdr3_aa: CASSSPLGSEKLFF; v_call: TRBV6-5
cdr3_aa: CASRTQGSGANVLTF; v_call: TRBV6-5
cdr3_aa: CAISVGGAYDEQYF; v_call: TRBV10-3
cdr3_aa: CASSGADRLSGYTF; v_call: TRBV2
cdr3_aa: CASSVAAAPSYEQYF; v_call: TRBV9
cdr3_aa: CASSQGQGVFRDGYTF; v_call: TRBV18
cdr3_aa: CASSLAGALQYSGANVLTF; v_call: TRBV5-1
cdr3_aa: CASNTGHSNEKLFF; v_call: TRBV12-3/TRBV12-4
cdr3_aa: CSAPFIGTKDNEQFF; v_call: TRBV20-1
cdr3_aa: CGATRTGDGIQYF; v_call: TRBV20-1
cdr3_aa: CASSGGTTLGTDTQYF; v_call: TRBV5-1
cdr3_aa: CASSLDRVHPYEQYF; v_call: TRBV7-9
cdr3_aa: CSASALALLGDTQYF; v_call: TRBV20-1
cdr3_aa: CASGFFSGANVLTF; v_call: TRBV6-6
cdr3_aa: CASSRSGTGVSGANVLTF; v_call: TRBV6-1
cdr3_aa: CASSEGTEQYF; v_call: TRBV6-1
cdr3_aa: CASSQLEGGEREKLFF; v_call: TRBV4-3
cdr3_aa: CASSLVHQSGTVAYEQYF; v_call: TRBV7-2
cdr3_aa: CASRMGGIHEQYF; v_call: TRBV28
cdr3_aa: CSVVRDTRRGTDTQYF; v_call: TRBV29-1
cdr3_aa: CASGTTGRNEAFF; v_call: TRBV6-6
cdr3_aa: CASSLGSQMEPYEQYF; v_call: TRBV7-8
cdr3_aa: CSASGAGGWTEAFF; v_call: TRBV20-1